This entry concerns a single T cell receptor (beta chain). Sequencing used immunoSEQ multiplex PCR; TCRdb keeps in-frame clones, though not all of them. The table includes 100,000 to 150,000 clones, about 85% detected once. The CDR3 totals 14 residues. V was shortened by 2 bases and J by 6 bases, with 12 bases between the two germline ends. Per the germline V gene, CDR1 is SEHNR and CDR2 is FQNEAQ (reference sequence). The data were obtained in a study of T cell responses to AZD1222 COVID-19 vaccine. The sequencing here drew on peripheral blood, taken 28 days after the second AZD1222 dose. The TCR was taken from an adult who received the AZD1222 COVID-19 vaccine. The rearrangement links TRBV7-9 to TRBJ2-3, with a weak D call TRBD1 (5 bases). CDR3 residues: CASSLRQGSDTQYF. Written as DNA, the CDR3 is TGTGCCAGCAGCTTACGGCAGGGTTCCGATACGCAGTATTTT.